The clone carrying this T cell receptor beta chain has only a few counts. Its antigen is not identified. Germline V gene lookup returns CDR1 SGHRS and CDR2 YFSETQ. Trimming removed 3 bases at V and 0 bases at J, with 12 bases between. The CDR3 extends over 15 amino acids. One entry per CDR3 protein results from TCRdb running MiXCR on the RT-PCR reads. The profile shows about 500,000 distinct CDR3 sequences, approximately 15% of them singletons. This entry belongs to a study of response to subunit inactivated influenza vaccine. Whole-study findings and limits: Authors suggested seasonal influenza vaccinations each recruit few new T cells.

The rearrangement uses TRBV5-1 and TRBJ1-1, with TRBD1 as a possible D gene (5 bases). The sample consisted of CD4+ T cells sorted from PBMCs, taken roughly 24 months after vaccination. This TCR was recovered from a man between 50 and 75 years old who received an inactivated influenza vaccine. This CDR3 is CASSSTGIMNTEAFF. As DNA, the CDR3 is TGCGCCAGCAGCTCCACAGGAATCATGAACACTGAAGCTTTCTTT.